The present TCR beta chain was sequenced within a study of T cell responses to AZD1222 COVID-19 vaccine. As for this clone: The antigen is unknown.

Some clones are missing from TCRdb's copy, which holds only in-frame ones; the method was immunoSEQ multiplex PCR. Seen here are about 160,000 clones, around 87% observed once, and the top ten hold 6.5% to 7%. Whole-study findings and limits: Once two AZD1222 doses were given, Spike-specific TCR breadth and depth went up. The study reported that nearly half of spike-specific TCRs target unmutated variant regions.

Trimming took 2 bases from V and 4 from J, leaving 5 bases between them. Germline CDR1 LGHDT, CDR2 YNNKEL (reference sequence). This CDR3 has 13 residues. V usage is TRBV3-1 (or the pseudogene TRBV3-2) and J usage is TRBJ2-2; D remains ambiguous. The source was peripheral blood, collected on day 0 of AZD1222 vaccination. The sequence came from an adult in good health. The CDR3 loop is CASSQPTTGELFF. The CDR3 DNA reads TGTGCCAGCAGCCAACCCACCACCGGGGAGCTGTTTTTT.